This passage covers 7 T cell receptor beta chains from one sample sequenced in a study of blood T cell repertoires in COVID-19. Sequencing used immunoSEQ multiplex PCR; TCRdb keeps in-frame clones, though not all of them. This table has some 460,000 clones, around 90% appearing once. Sequenced: PBMCs or T cells enriched from blood (not recorded which). The receptors shown here come from a woman aged 18-30 years who had recovered from COVID-19.

The chain couples TRBV5-1 to TRBJ1-4; TRBD1 agrees at 7 bases. The CDR3 has 15 amino acids. V trimming: 4 bases; J trimming: 7 bases; junction bases outside the gene matches: 10. Germline loops: CDR1 SGHRS, CDR2 YFSETQ. In nucleotides, the CDR3 is TGCGCCAGCAGCCCGGGGCAGGGGGGAGGTGAAAAACTGTTTTTT. It codes for CASSPGQGGGEKLFF.

The chain links TRBV5-1 to TRBJ1-2; 8 positions match TRBD1. Germline lookup yields CDR1 SGHRS and CDR2 YFSETQ. The CDR3 sequence is 14 residues long. Losses at the gene ends were 6 bases for V and 8 bases for J; bases not matched to a gene: 12. DNA of the CDR3: TGCGCCAGCAACGTTGGGACAGGCAGTAGGGGCTACACCTTC. Amino acid sequence: CASNVGTGSRGYTF.

Only one count was recorded for this clone. For the CDR3, the DNA is TGTGCCAGCAGTCATAGCGGTGAGCAGTTCTTC. It encodes CASSHSGEQFF. This rearrangement joins TRBV6-5 to TRBJ2-1, with D perhaps matching TRBD2 (6 bases). Trimming took 5 bases from V and 9 from J, leaving 8 bases between them. There are 11 residues in the CDR3. The germline V gene has CDR1 MNHEY and CDR2 SVGAGI.

This chain links TRBV5-1 with TRBJ2-7; 7 nucleotides match TRBD1. This CDR3 is built from 17 residues. V trimming: 0 bases; J trimming: 0 bases; junction bases outside the gene matches: 9. In germline, CDR1 is SGHRS, CDR2 YFSETQ. The CDR3 loop reads CASSLGGADRSSYEQYF. DNA of the CDR3: TGCGCCAGCAGCTTGGGGGGTGCGGACAGGAGCTCCTACGAGCAGTACTTC.

The chain joins TRBV7-9 to TRBJ2-3, with a weak D call TRBD1 (6 bases). Trimming removed 0 bases at V and 3 bases at J, with 7 bases between. CDR3 length equals 14 residues. Germline loops: CDR1 SEHNR, CDR2 FQNEAQ (reference sequence). The CDR3 here is CASSLAGATDTQYF. As DNA, the CDR3 is TGTGCCAGCAGCTTAGCGGGGGCTACAGATACGCAGTATTTT. Filled out from reference TRBV7-9 and TRBJ2-3, the complete variable domain reads DTGVSQNPRHKITKRGQNVTFRCDPISEHNRLYWYRQTLGQGPEFLTYFQNEAQLEKSRLLSDRFSAERPKGSFSTLEIQRTEQGDSAMYLCASSLAGATDTQYFGPGTRLTVL.

The rearrangement links TRBV12-3 or TRBV12-4 to TRBJ1-1; D gene unclear. V was pared by 2 bases and J by 10 bases, with 8 bases between. The CDR3 consists of 11 residues. This CDR3 is CASSLRGIAFF. As DNA, the CDR3 is TGTGCCAGCAGTTTACGGGGAATAGCTTTCTTT.

The DNA of the CDR3 is TGTGCCAGTTCCCGGGACACTAACTATGGCTACACCTTC. This codes for CASSRDTNYGYTF. V gene TRBV6-5 combines with J gene TRBJ1-2; D is possibly TRBD1 (6 bases). This CDR3 has 13 amino acids. Germline V gives CDR1 MNHEY, CDR2 SVGAGI. V was trimmed by 9 bases and J by 0 bases, leaving 11 bases between them.